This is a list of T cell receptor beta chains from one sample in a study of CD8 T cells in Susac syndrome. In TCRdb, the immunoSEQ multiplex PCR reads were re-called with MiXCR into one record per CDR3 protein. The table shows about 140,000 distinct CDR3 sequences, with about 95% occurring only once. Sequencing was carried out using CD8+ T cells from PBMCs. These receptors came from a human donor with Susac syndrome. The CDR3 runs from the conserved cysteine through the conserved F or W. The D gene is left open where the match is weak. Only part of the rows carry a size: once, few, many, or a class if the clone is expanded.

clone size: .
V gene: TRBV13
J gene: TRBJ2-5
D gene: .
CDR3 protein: CASSLDQETQYF
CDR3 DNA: TGTGCCAGCAGCTTAGACCAAGAGACCCAGTACTTC

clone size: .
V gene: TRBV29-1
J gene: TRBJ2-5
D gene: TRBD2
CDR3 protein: CSVEWLAGGGRTQYF
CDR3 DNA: TGCAGCGTTGAATGGCTAGCGGGAGGGGGAAGGACCCAGTACTTC

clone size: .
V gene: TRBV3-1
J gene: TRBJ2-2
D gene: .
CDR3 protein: CASPANTGELFF
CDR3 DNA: TGTGCCAGCCCCGCGAACACCGGGGAGCTGTTTTTT

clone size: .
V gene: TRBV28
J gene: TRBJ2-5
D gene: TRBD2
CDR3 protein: CASSATRTEAGRAETQYF
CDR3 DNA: TGTGCCAGCAGTGCCACTCGAACTGAAGCCGGGAGGGCGGAGACCCAGTACTTC

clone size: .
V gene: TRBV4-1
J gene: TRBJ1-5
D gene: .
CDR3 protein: CASSQAQGNQPQHF
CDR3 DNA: TGCGCCAGCAGCCAAGCCCAGGGAAATCAGCCCCAGCATTTT

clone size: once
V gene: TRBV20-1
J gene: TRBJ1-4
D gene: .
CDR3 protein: CSARQGYNEKLFF
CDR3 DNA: TGCAGTGCTAGACAGGGCTATAATGAAAAACTGTTTTTT

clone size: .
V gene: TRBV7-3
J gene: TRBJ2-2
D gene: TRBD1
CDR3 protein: CASSPTGGTELFF
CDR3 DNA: TGTGCCAGCAGCCCGACAGGGGGCACGGAACTGTTTTTT

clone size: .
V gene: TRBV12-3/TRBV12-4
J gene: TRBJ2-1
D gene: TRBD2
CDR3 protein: CAIISRLAGYNEQFF
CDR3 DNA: TGTGCCATTATTTCGCGACTAGCGGGCTACAATGAGCAGTTCTTC

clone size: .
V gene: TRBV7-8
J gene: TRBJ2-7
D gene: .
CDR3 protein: CASSLPEGITTTYEQYF
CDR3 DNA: TGTGCCAGCAGCTTACCCGAAGGGATTACTACCACCTACGAGCAGTACTTC

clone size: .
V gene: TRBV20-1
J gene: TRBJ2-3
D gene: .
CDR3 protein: CSADSESTDTQYF
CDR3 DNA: TGCAGTGCTGACTCGGAAAGCACAGATACGCAGTATTTT

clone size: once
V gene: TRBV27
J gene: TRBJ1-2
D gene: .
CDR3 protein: CASSFGAFYGYTF
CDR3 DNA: TGTGCCAGCAGTTTTGGGGCCTTCTATGGCTACACCTTC

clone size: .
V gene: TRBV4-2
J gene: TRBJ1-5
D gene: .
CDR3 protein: CASSHSGEGLLDQPQHF
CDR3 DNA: TGTGCCAGCAGCCATTCTGGGGAGGGGCTCCTGGATCAGCCCCAGCATTTT

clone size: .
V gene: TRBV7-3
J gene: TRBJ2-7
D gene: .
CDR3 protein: CASSAIGGPYDEQYF
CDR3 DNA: TGTGCCAGCAGCGCCATCGGGGGACCGTACGACGAGCAGTACTTC

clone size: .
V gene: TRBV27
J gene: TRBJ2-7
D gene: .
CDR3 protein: CASSLRQNYEQYF
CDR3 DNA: TGTGCCAGCAGTCTTCGACAGAACTACGAGCAGTACTTC